This T cell receptor beta chain was profiled in a study of CD8 T cells in ankylosing spondylitis. Broader study findings: Matched ankylosing spondylitis synovial fluid reportedly showed significant enrichment of disease-linked clones. Prior literature has documented some motif variants in synovial fluid and blood from reactive arthritis. Made up of 7 to 9 highly homologous variants, a TCR beta motif appeared characteristic of ankylosing spondylitis blood.

A remark on this clonotype: As yet, its antigen is unknown.

Between the trimmed V and J ends, which lost 2 bases and 4 bases, there was a span of 18 bases. This CDR3 contains 16 residues. The authors made TCR beta libraries by quantitative 5'-RACE with molecular barcodes. Via MiXCR, TCRdb re-called the 5' RACE reads, giving one row per CDR3 protein. The sample consists of around 770,000 distinct CDR3 sequences, approximately 12% of them appearing once. This chain uses TRBV12-3 or TRBV12-4 with TRBJ2-7; TRBD1 might be the D (6 bases). The source material was blood, either unsorted or a sorted T cell fraction (not recorded which). The clonotype was recovered from a male donor with ankylosing spondylitis. The CDR3 loop is CASSLSITGFRYEQYF. The DNA of the CDR3 is TGTGCCAGCAGTTTAAGTATTACAGGGTTTAGGTACGAGCAGTACTTC.